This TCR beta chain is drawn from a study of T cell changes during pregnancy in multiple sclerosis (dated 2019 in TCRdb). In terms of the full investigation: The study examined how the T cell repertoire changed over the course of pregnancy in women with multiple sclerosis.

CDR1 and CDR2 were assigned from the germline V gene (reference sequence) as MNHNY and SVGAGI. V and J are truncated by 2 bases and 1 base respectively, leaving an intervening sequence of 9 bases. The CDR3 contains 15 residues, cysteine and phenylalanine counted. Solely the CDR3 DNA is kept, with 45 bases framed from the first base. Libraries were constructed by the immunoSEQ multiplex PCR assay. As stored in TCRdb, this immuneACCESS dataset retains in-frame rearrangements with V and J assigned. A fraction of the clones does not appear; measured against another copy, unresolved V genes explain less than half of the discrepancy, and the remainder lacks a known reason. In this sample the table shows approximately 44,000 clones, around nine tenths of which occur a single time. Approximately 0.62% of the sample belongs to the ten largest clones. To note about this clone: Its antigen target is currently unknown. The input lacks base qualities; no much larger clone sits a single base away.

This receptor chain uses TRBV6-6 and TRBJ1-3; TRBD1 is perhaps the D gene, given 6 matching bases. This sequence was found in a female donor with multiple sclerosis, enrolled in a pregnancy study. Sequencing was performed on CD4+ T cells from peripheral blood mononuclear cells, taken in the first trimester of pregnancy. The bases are TGTGCCAGCAGTTACGAGGGGGTTTCTGGAAACACCATATATTTT. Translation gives CASSYEGVSGNTIYF.